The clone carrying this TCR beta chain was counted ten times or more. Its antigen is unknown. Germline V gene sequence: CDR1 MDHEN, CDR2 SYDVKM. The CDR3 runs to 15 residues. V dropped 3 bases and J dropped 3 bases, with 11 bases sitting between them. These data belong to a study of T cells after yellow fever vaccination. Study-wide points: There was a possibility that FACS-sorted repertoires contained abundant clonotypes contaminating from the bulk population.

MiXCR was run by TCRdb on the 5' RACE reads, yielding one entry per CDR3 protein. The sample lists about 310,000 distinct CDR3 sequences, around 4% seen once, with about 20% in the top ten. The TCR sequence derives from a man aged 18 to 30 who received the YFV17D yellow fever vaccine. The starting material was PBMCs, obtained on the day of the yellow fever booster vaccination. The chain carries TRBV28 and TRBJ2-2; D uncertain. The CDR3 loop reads CASSLSLRDTGELFF. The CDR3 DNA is TGTGCCAGCAGTTTGTCTCTCAGAGACACCGGGGAGCTGTTTTTT.